The 14 T cell receptor beta chains below were found in one sample sequenced in a study of T-cell memory formation after mild COVID-19 (dated by TCRdb to 2020 to 2023). The library relied on 5' RACE. Sequenced on an Illumina NovaSeq 6000. TCRdb reran the public reads through fastp at Q25 and MiXCR, keeping productive beta chains. Identical CDR3 protein sequences are pooled into one entry, listed with their most common genes and DNA. For this sample there are some 200,000 distinct CDR3 sequences; approximately 10% appear just once. In total, the top ten clones hold approximately 3.3% of the sample. The sequenced sample consisted of PBMCs or a T cell subset sorted from them (not recorded which). The receptors derive from a man aged 18 to 29 who had mild COVID-19 (a few samples of this study predate the infection). The sample titles of this study are shuffled in the database, so cell type and time point are left out; the donor was told from shared clones.

This clonotype appeared a few times. V is TRBV4-2 and J is TRBJ2-5, with a weak D call TRBD2 (6 bases). The germline CDR1 and CDR2 sequences are LGHNA and YNFKEQ. The CDR3 loop spans 16 amino acids. Trimming shortened V by 1 base and J by 5 bases, and 17 bases separated the two germline ends. CDR3 region: CASSQGNAGLGETQYF. The CDR3 DNA follows: TGTGCCAGCAGCCAAGGGAATGCGGGACTTGGGGAGACCCAGTACTTC.

The J gene is TRBJ1-3, the V gene TRBV10-1; TRBD1 aligns across 8 bases. V lost 5 bases to trimming and J lost 0 bases; unmatched junction nucleotides: 12. The germline V gene encodes CDR1 WNHNN and CDR2 SYGVQD (reference sequence). There are 18 residues in the CDR3. The CDR3 sequence: CASSRDRFPPASGNTIYF. Here the CDR3 DNA reads TGCGCCAGCAGTCGGGACAGGTTCCCTCCGGCCTCTGGAAACACCATATATTTT.

The CDR3 bases are TGCGCCAGCAGTTCACTCCGGGACAGGGGTCGCAATGAGCAGTTCTTC. Amino acids: CASSSLRDRGRNEQFF. The gene calls are TRBV5-1 and TRBJ2-1; 10 nucleotides align to TRBD1. Unmatched junction bases numbered 11, after V lost 5 bases and J lost 6 bases. Germline V gives CDR1 SGHRS, CDR2 YFSETQ. The CDR3 has 16 residues.

The V gene is TRBV7-3, the J gene TRBJ2-1; 10 bases line up with TRBD2. Germline CDR1 reads SGHTA; CDR2 reads FQGTGA. CDR3 length: 15 amino acids. With V trimmed by 5 bases and J by 8 bases, 9 bases remained unmatched. The CDR3 protein is CASSPHSGGVDEQFF. In DNA form, the CDR3 reads TGTGCCAGCAGCCCCCACAGCGGGGGGGTCGATGAGCAGTTCTTC.

This clonotype was recorded a few times. The DNA for the CDR3 is TGCGCCAGCAGCTTCAATAGTTTTATTGCGGAGACCCAGTACTTC. Translation: CASSFNSFIAETQYF. The chain is built from TRBV5-1 and TRBJ2-5; no reliable D call. This CDR3 region has 15 residues. Germline CDR1 is SGHRS and CDR2 is YFSETQ. Trimming removed 2 bases from V and 5 bases from J, with 16 bases in between.

A word on this clonotype: One end of the junction is discordant with germline, which a read error may explain. J is TRBJ1-2 and V is TRBV6-5; possibly TRBD1 for D (5 bases). The germline V gene has CDR1 MNHEY and CDR2 SVGAGI. The CDR3 runs to 12 residues. Here the CDR3 DNA reads TGTGCCAGCAGTGGTCTCCGGGGCCCAGGCGCCTTC. Translated, it gives CASSGLRGPGAF.

As to this clonotype: Possible read error: a much larger clone is one base away. The V call is TRBV20-1, the J call TRBJ2-3, with D tentatively TRBD1 (6 bases). V lost 4 bases and J lost 2, with 7 bases in between. CDR1 and CDR2 from the germline V gene are DFQATT and SNEGSKA (reference sequence). CDR3 size: 12 residues. CDR3 nucleotide sequence: TGCAGTGCTACAGGGGTCACAGATACGCAGTATTTT. Its protein product is CSATGVTDTQYF.

The chain uses TRBV4-3 and TRBJ1-1; no reliable D call. The CDR3 has 14 amino acids. Trimming took 1 base from V and 4 from J, leaving 10 bases between them. From germline, CDR1 is LGHNA and CDR2 YSLEER. CDR3 region: CASSQGEKFTEAFF. DNA for the CDR3: TGCGCCAGCAGCCAAGGGGAGAAATTCACTGAAGCTTTCTTT.

The table lists this clonotype with many counts. The chain is built from TRBV20-1 and TRBJ2-7, with D possibly TRBD1 on 5 matching bases. The CDR3 is 14 amino acids. Deletions cut 0 bases from V and 3 bases from J, with 12 bases between. The germline V gene encodes CDR1 DFQATT and CDR2 SNEGSKA (reference sequence). CDR3 nucleotides: TGCAGTGCTAGAGATACAGGTTCGTTCTACGAGCAGTACTTC. It is translated as CSARDTGSFYEQYF.

In this sample, this clonotype turned up many times. The chain recombines TRBV6-2 or TRBV6-3 with TRBJ2-3; a possible D gene is TRBD2 (5 bases). Germline loops: CDR1 MNHEY, CDR2 SVGEGT. V shed 4 bases and J shed 7 bases, with 9 bases lying between them. This CDR3 has 12 amino acids. The CDR3 loop is CASSSRVHTQYF. The CDR3 DNA follows: TGTGCCAGCAGTTCGAGGGTCCATACGCAGTATTTT.

As DNA, the CDR3 is TGTGCCAGCAGCCAGGACGGAATTAATCAGCCCCAGCATTTT. Residues: CASSQDGINQPQHF. The V call is TRBV7-8, the J call TRBJ1-5; D is unresolved. Germline V gene lookup returns CDR1 SGHVS and CDR2 FQNEAQ. The CDR3 extends over 14 amino acids. Trimming cost V 5 bases and J 4 bases, with 12 bases left between them.

As to this clonotype: This could be a read error, since a much larger clone is one nucleotide away. The chain carries TRBV6-1 and TRBJ2-7; D call uncertain. CDR3 length: 13 residues. Looked up from germline, CDR1 is MNHNS and CDR2 is SASEGT. The V end lost 8 bases, the J end lost 7 bases, and 18 bases lay between the germline ends. The CDR3 region has the DNA TGTGCCAGCTGTCACCCTCAGTGGTTGGAGCAGTACGTC. Protein: CASCHPQWLEQYV.

This clonotype was seen a few times. This chain links TRBV9 with TRBJ1-1; D remains unclear. CDR1 is SGDLS, CDR2 YYNGEE, per germline. Between the trimmed V and J ends, which lost 2 bases and 1 base, there was a span of 6 bases. The CDR3 spans 13 residues. CDR3 DNA sequence: TGTGCCAGCAGCGTTGGGCCGAACACTGAAGCTTTCTTT. Translation: CASSVGPNTEAFF.

The chain combines TRBV30 with TRBJ2-1, with D possibly TRBD1 on 6 matching bases. V was trimmed by 2 bases and J by 12 bases, leaving 11 bases between them. Looked up from germline, CDR1 is GTSNPN and CDR2 is SVGIG (reference sequence). There are 11 residues in the CDR3. CDR3 protein: CAWSLGGVQFF. The CDR3 DNA follows: TGTGCCTGGAGTCTAGGGGGTGTGCAGTTCTTC.